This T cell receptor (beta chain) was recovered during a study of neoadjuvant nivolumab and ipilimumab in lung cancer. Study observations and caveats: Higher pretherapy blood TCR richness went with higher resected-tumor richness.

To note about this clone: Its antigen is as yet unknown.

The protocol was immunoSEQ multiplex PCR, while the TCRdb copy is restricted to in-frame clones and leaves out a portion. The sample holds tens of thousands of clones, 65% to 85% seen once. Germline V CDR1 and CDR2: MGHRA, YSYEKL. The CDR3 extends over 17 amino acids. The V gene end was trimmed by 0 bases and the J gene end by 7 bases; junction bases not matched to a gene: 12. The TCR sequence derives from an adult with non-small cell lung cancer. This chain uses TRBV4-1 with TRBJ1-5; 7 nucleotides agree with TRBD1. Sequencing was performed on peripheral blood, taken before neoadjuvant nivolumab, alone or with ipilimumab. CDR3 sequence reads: CASSQDPGQVKGQPQHF. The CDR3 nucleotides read TGCGCCAGCAGCCAAGACCCTGGACAGGTAAAAGGGCAGCCCCAGCATTTT.